This T cell receptor beta chain comes out of a study of siplizumab effects on memory and regulatory T cells (dated by TCRdb to the late 2010s). Regarding the research as a whole: The study examined how the anti-CD2 antibody siplizumab affects alloreactive T-cell subsets in allogeneic mixed lymphocyte reactions built from human PBMCs. What the work shows at the level of the full study, not this receptor alone: Of the alloreactive CD4+ clones that could be mapped, the Treg-derived share averaged roughly 73% with siplizumab compared with roughly 25% in control reactions. No functional confirmation was obtained for the suppressive function of proliferating Tregs from siplizumab cultures. For roughly 75-96% of proliferating CD4+ or CD8+ clones, no naive or memory phenotype could be assigned. Compared with memory T cells, unstimulated naive T cells appeared more diverse, and naive cells seemed to make a substantial contribution to the alloresponse. The cumulative frequency of alloreactive sequences traceable to unstimulated CD4+ memory T cells was significantly reduced by siplizumab. Because sequences at frequencies below about 10^-5 were poorly captured, only a minor fraction of alloreactive clones could be mapped back to unstimulated subsets.

TCRbeta CDR3 sequencing was performed on sorted unstimulated T cells and on proliferating T cells recovered from mixed lymphocyte reactions. Fresh whole blood from more than 8 HLA-typed healthy donors was used as the source from which PBMCs were isolated. To map where alloreactive clones came from, CD4+ regulatory T cells in the unstimulated state were FACS-sorted. Trimmed from V: 5 bases; trimmed from J: 3 bases; junction bases lacking a gene match: 7. The germline V gene yields SGHVS for CDR1 and FQNEAQ for CDR2. The CDR3 numbers 15 residues from cysteine through phenylalanine. The sequence is cut down to CDR3 DNA, 45 bases in frame from base 1. Concerning this clone: Its antigen is not yet known. No base qualities exist here, and no much larger clone lies one base off it.

Library generation was performed with the immunoSEQ multiplex PCR assay. The deep sequencing platform assayed around 94,000 TCR templates per sample. Genomic DNA extracted from sorted T cells was used for TCRbeta CDR3 sequencing. Per the original workflow: The R programming language was used for the clonal analysis of the TCRbeta CDR3 data. Unstimulated samples were compared with post-reaction CFSE-low samples to define alloreactive CD4+ and CD8+ clones. Regulatory or non-regulatory origin of alloreactive CD4+ clones was assigned by matching sequences to the sorted unstimulated Treg and non-Treg repertoires. In its TCRdb copy, this immuneACCESS table keeps in-frame sequences only and misses some clones. Where compared with another copy, unresolved V genes explain less than half of these, and the others have no known cause. The V and J calls and clone size are taken from that table; D and trimming were inferred from the DNA. This sample has approximately 100,000 clones in its table, and roughly nine tenths of those were observed once. The ten largest account for 0.73% of the sample.

Specimen: Tregs sorted from blood. The clonotype comes from a human donor in good health. This sequence uses TRBV7-8 and TRBJ1-2, and TRBD1 aligns with 9 junction nucleotides. This receptor has the CDR3 CASSPYRDRDYGYTF. The bases are TGTGCCAGCAGCCCATACCGGGACAGGGACTATGGCTACACCTTC.